This T cell receptor (beta chain) derives from a study of neurological immune-mediated disorders (dated by TCRdb to between 2018 and 2021). About the full investigation: Peripheral blood TCR-beta repertoires from patients with HTLV-I-associated myelopathy (HAM/TSP), patients with multiple sclerosis, and healthy controls were compared in the study using UMI-based sequencing. Longitudinal samples, technical triplicates and paired sorted CD4+ and CD8+ T-cell subsets, alongside PBMC samples, were included among the approximately 110 TCR-beta libraries. To precisely calculate how much the frequency of each individual clone varied, libraries were sequenced in technical triplicate. The cohort was made up of approximately 71 subjects, consisting of about 15 HAM/TSP patients, around 35 multiple sclerosis patients and 20 healthy controls. General conclusions and limits of the study: No identical CDR3 amino acid sequences were shared among expanded clones across subjects, suggesting private TCR-beta repertoires in all groups. TCR clonal expansion was highest in HAM/TSP patients and lowest in MS patients, with MS patients falling below even healthy controls.

The time point label of this sample denotes: technical triplicate 2. TCR libraries for sorted subsets were made from some 1 million sorted CD4+ or CD8+ T cells. Peripheral blood underwent Ficoll-Hypaque density gradient centrifugation to isolate PBMCs, which were then cryopreserved in liquid nitrogen. Paired sorted CD4+ and CD8+ subsets came from healthy controls, HAM/TSP patients and MS patients. This clonotype was picked up many times. It has no known antigen specificity. Base qualities are not recorded, but no much larger clone differs from it by a single base. V drops 3 bases and J drops 6 bases, leaving 12 bases in between. From the cysteine through the phenylalanine, the CDR3 covers 14 amino acids. Solely the CDR3 DNA is kept, with 42 bases framed from the first base. cDNA was synthesized by template-switch 5'RACE using a primer with a 10-nucleotide random unique molecular identifier that tagged each TCR transcript. Every sequencing run covered 15-18 subjects and yielded more than 170 million TCR-beta sequences. The RNeasy kit was used to extract total RNA. TCR-beta VDJ regions were amplified with primers for the TCR constant region and the 5'RACE anchor, using the KAPA Real-time Library Amplification kit. A first PCR added sample indexes and Illumina adaptors, after which a second PCR increased the library yield. The roughly 650 bp TCR product was size-selected on a 2% E-gel SizeSelection system after Ampure bead purification. Before pooling, libraries had their quality checked on a Bioanalyzer, their concentration measured with Qubit, and their quantity determined with the Kapa Library Quantification kit. An Illumina HiSeq 2500 was used to sequence the libraries paired-end at 2 x 150 bp. To increase sequence diversity, roughly 24-31% phiX was spiked into each library pool. The paper's processing steps were these. Quality-filtered reads were processed with the UMI-based MiGEC pipeline, and over 75% of raw TCR sequences were removed by the MiGEC pipeline during error correction. IMGT germline references were used for alignment of VDJ genes, and clonotypes were defined by a unique CDR3 amino acid sequence together with V-J genes. Clonal expansion, Shannon diversity, and CDR3 relatedness (CalcPairwiseDistances, ClusterSamples) were evaluated with VDJtools, and phylogenetic trees were built with CLCbio workbench. Clones with at least 8 unique UMIs were defined as expanded, with this threshold being based on coefficient-of-variation modelling across technical triplicates. TCRdb reprocessed the public reads (quality trimming at Q25 with fastp, clone calling with MiXCR) and kept in-frame beta chains. Rows are combined by CDR3 protein, so each entry shows the most common genes and DNA. TCRdb, rather than the study authors, made the V and J calls. In this sample the table shows fewer than 40,000 distinct CDR3 sequences, more than 10% of which occur a single time. Of the sample, around 5% falls within the top ten clones.

The chain uses TRBV12-3 or TRBV12-4 and TRBJ2-1; TRBD2 could be the D gene, as 6 bases match. This receptor was identified in a female donor with HTLV-1-associated myelopathy (HAM/TSP). The sequenced sample was CD4+ T cells from blood. The CDR3 corresponds to CASSFRGRTNEQFF. In nucleotide form, the sequence is TGTGCCAGCAGTTTTCGAGGGAGGACCAATGAGCAGTTCTTC.